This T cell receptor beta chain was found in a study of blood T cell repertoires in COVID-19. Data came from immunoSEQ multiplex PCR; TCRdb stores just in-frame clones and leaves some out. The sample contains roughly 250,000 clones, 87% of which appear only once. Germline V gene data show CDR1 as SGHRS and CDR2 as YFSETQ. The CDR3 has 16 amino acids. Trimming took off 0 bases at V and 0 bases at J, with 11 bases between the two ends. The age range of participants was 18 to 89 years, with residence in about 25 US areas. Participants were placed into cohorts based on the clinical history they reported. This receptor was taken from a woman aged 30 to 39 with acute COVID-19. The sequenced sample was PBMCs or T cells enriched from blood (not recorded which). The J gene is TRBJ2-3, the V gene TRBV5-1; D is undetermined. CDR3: CASSLGAATSTDTQYF. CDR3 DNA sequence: TGCGCCAGCAGCTTGGGAGCAGCGACTAGCACAGATACGCAGTATTTT.